Below, 21 T cell receptor beta chains from the same sample are listed, as sequenced in a study of shared clonotypes between healthy human individuals. The repertoire was sequenced with immunoSEQ multiplex PCR; TCRdb's copy has only in-frame clones and lacks some. The sample has about a million clones, approximately 80% seen once. The sequencing input was memory CD4+ T cells from PBMCs. The subset denotes: CD45RA-negative fraction. These receptors originate from a man younger than 35 in good health. Some clones in this sample may be carry-over from other donors' samples.

In this sample, this clone turned up a few times. This rearrangement joins TRBV18 to TRBJ1-2; D is unclear. V lost 0 bases and J lost 4, with 15 bases in between. The CDR3 runs to 16 residues. Germline lookup yields CDR1 KGHSH and CDR2 LQKENI. CDR3 region: CASSPPGRPQLYGYTF. In nucleotides, the CDR3 is TGTGCCAGCTCACCACCTGGACGGCCCCAGCTCTATGGCTACACCTTC.

This chain joins TRBV27 and TRBJ1-2; 7 positions match TRBD1. The CDR3 has 13 amino acids. Germline V gene lookup returns CDR1 MNHEY and CDR2 SMNVEV (reference sequence). Trimming at V came to 6 bases and at J to 3 bases, leaving 4 bases not matched to a gene. CDR3 amino acids: CASSPQGYYGYTF. DNA for the CDR3: TGTGCCAGCAGCCCACAGGGGTACTATGGCTACACCTTC.

Written as DNA, the CDR3 is TGTGCCAGCAGCGAGGGATTGGGAGCCGGGGAGCTGTTTTTT. Protein product: CASSEGLGAGELFF. The rearrangement joins TRBV9 to TRBJ2-2; TRBD2 is a possible D gene (5 bases). Germline-derived CDR1 and CDR2 are SGDLS and YYNGEE. CDR3 length equals 14 residues. Trimming left V 3 bases short and J 6 bases short, with 12 bases between.

This chain links TRBV30 with TRBJ2-1, with 7 bases lining up with TRBD1. V lost 6 bases, J lost 4 bases, and 12 bases stayed unmatched. The length of the CDR3 is 15 residues. Germline V lookup: CDR1 GTSNPN, CDR2 SVGIG (reference sequence). The CDR3 region is CACSAEGAAYNEQFF. Here the CDR3 DNA reads TGTGCCTGCTCCGCTGAGGGGGCAGCTTACAATGAGCAGTTCTTC.

CDR3 sequence: CARSWARQGLRHQPQHF. The CDR3 nucleotides read TGTGCCAGAAGCTGGGCCCGACAAGGGTTAAGGCATCAGCCCCAGCATTTT. The chain links TRBV5-3 to TRBJ1-5; D is uncertain. TRBV5-3 is labeled an ORF, and its function is uncertain. V was trimmed by 3 bases and J by 5 bases, leaving 21 bases between them. There are 17 residues in the CDR3.

The chain links TRBV27 to TRBJ2-2; the D is unclear. The V gene lost 6 bases and the J gene lost 5 bases, with 13 bases spanning the gap. The CDR3 is 14 residues long. Germline V gives CDR1 MNHEY, CDR2 SMNVEV (reference sequence). The CDR3 nucleotides read TGTGCCAGCAGACTCAGATTGGGGACCGGGGAGCTGTTTTTT. It yields the protein CASRLRLGTGELFF.

The chain carries TRBV6-5 and TRBJ2-3, with 10 bases matching TRBD2. The CDR3 consists of 16 residues. From germline, CDR1 is MNHEY and CDR2 SVGAGI. Unmatched junction bases numbered 10, after V lost 2 bases and J lost 8 bases. This CDR3 reads CASSYHPSGRIGTQYF. The CDR3 DNA is TGTGCCAGCAGTTACCACCCTAGCGGGAGAATCGGTACGCAGTATTTT.

The chain joins TRBV7-9 to TRBJ2-2, with TRBD2 matching 10 bases. V was clipped by 4 bases and J by 1 base; unmatched bases: 6. CDR1 is SEHNR and CDR2 is FQNEAQ in the germline V gene (reference sequence). The CDR3 is 17 residues long. The DNA for the CDR3 is TGTGCCAGCAGCTCCACTCGGACTAGCGGGAACACCGGGGAGCTGTTTTTT. It is translated as CASSSTRTSGNTGELFF. The entire variable domain, with the rest obtained from reference TRBV7-9 and TRBJ2-2, is as follows: DTGVSQNPRHKITKRGQNVTFRCDPISEHNRLYWYRQTLGQGPEFLTYFQNEAQLEKSRLLSDRFSAERPKGSFSTLEIQRTEQGDSAMYLCASSSTRTSGNTGELFFGEGSRLTVL.

The chain couples TRBV7-2 to TRBJ2-3; no firm D call. Germline CDR1 and CDR2: SGHTA and FQGNSA. This CDR3 has 15 residues. Trimming cost V 3 bases and J 3 bases, with 13 bases left between them. In DNA form, the CDR3 reads TGTGCCAGCAGCTTCCCGGTTGGGGTGACAGATACGCAGTATTTT. This encodes CASSFPVGVTDTQYF.

V usage is TRBV29-1 and J usage is TRBJ1-1, with D perhaps TRBD1 (5 bases). Germline V CDR1 and CDR2: SQVTM, ANQGSEA. This CDR3 region has 11 residues. V was trimmed by 8 bases and J by 7 bases, leaving 14 bases between them. CDR3 nucleotides: TGCAGCACACGCGGTACAGGTGAAGCTTTCTTT. It codes for CSTRGTGEAFF.

The rearrangement joins TRBV10-1 to TRBJ2-1; 11 bases align to TRBD2. The J segment lost 10 bases and the V segment lost 3 bases, leaving 2 bases of the junction unmatched. The CDR3 loop spans 13 amino acids. Germline values: CDR1 WNHNN, CDR2 SYGVQD (reference sequence). This CDR3 is CASSDRLAGEQFF. In DNA form, the CDR3 reads TGCGCCAGCAGTGATAGACTAGCGGGAGAGCAGTTCTTC.

The genes are TRBV28 and TRBJ2-7; D possibly corresponds to TRBD2 (5 bases). Trimming took off 7 bases at V and 0 bases at J, with 10 bases between the two ends. This CDR3 has 13 amino acids. CDR1 and CDR2 from the germline V gene are MDHEN and SYDVKM. The CDR3 reads CASMSGSSYEQYF. CDR3 DNA sequence: TGTGCCAGCATGTCGGGGAGCTCCTACGAGCAGTACTTC.

The rearrangement links TRBV6-5 to TRBJ1-4; the D gene is possibly TRBD1 (6 bases). Per germline, CDR1 MNHEY and CDR2 SVGAGI. The CDR3 sequence is 14 residues long. Trimming removed 6 bases from V and 7 bases from J, with 15 bases in between. In DNA form, the CDR3 reads TGTGCCAGCAGGGCGGACAGCGGGAGTGAAAAACTGTTTTTT. This gives the protein CASRADSGSEKLFF.

This clone was recorded once. The CDR3 nucleotides read TGCGCCAGCAGCTCGAGGACAGCCTATAGGGACACTGAAGCTTTCTTT. It specifies CASSSRTAYRDTEAFF. J is TRBJ1-1 and V is TRBV5-1, with D possibly TRBD1 on 6 matching bases. V lost 3 bases and J lost 3, with 18 bases in between. CDR1 and CDR2 (germline): SGHRS, YFSETQ. This CDR3 spans 16 amino acids.

The chain carries TRBV7-2 and TRBJ2-1; D tentatively fits TRBD1 or TRBD2 (5 bases each). This CDR3 has 17 residues. The germline V gene encodes CDR1 SGHTA and CDR2 FQGNSA. V lost 2 bases, J lost 4 bases, and 18 bases lay in between. In DNA form, the CDR3 reads TGTGCCAGCAGCTTATGGTGGGTGGGACGGTCATACAATGAGCAGTTCTTC. Translation: CASSLWWVGRSYNEQFF.

This chain links TRBV15 with TRBJ2-3, with TRBD1 matching over 9 bases. Trimming at V came to 3 bases and at J to 4 bases, leaving 8 bases not matched to a gene. The germline CDR1 and CDR2 sequences are LNHNV and YYDKDF (reference sequence). The CDR3 loop spans 16 amino acids. Written as DNA, the CDR3 is TGTGCCACCAGCAGCCCCGGGACAGGGCATGCAGATACGCAGTATTTT. Translated, it gives CATSSPGTGHADTQYF.

This clone appeared once. This chain uses TRBV9 with TRBJ2-5; D possibly corresponds to TRBD2 (6 bases). CDR3 size: 16 residues. The V end lost 3 bases, the J end lost 5 bases, and 20 bases lay between the germline ends. CDR1 is SGDLS, CDR2 YYNGEE, per germline. The CDR3 DNA is TGTGCCAGCAGCGCCGGGAGCATACACCGGCGGGAGACCCAGTACTTC. It translates to CASSAGSIHRRETQYF.

The rearrangement joins TRBV7-9 to TRBJ2-6; 11 nucleotides agree with TRBD1. V was clipped by 4 bases and J by 0 bases; unmatched bases: 2. CDR3 length: 17 amino acids. The germline V gene encodes CDR1 SEHNR and CDR2 FQNEAQ (reference sequence). The chain's CDR3 is CASSSGTGGSGANVLTF. The DNA for the CDR3 is TGTGCCAGCAGCTCCGGGACAGGGGGCTCTGGGGCCAACGTCCTGACTTTC. The entire variable domain, with the rest obtained from reference TRBV7-9 and TRBJ2-6, is as follows: DTGVSQNPRHKITKRGQNVTFRCDPISEHNRLYWYRQTLGQGPEFLTYFQNEAQLEKSRLLSDRFSAERPKGSFSTLEIQRTEQGDSAMYLCASSSGTGGSGANVLTFGAGSRLTVL.

The chain joins TRBV6-1 to TRBJ1-1; D might be TRBD1 (5 bases). The germline V and J ends were trimmed by 2 bases and 0 bases, with 10 bases remaining between them. CDR1 is MNHNS, CDR2 SASEGT, per germline. The CDR3 is 15 amino acids. The chain's CDR3 is CASSEPGGMNTEAFF. CDR3 sequence (DNA): TGTGCCAGCAGTGAACCGGGGGGAATGAACACTGAAGCTTTCTTT.

This sequence joins TRBV25-1 and TRBJ1-2, with 8 bases aligning to TRBD1. The CDR3 length is 12 residues. Looked up from germline, CDR1 is MGHDK and CDR2 is SYGVNS. The CDR3 spells CATSGTGYGYTF. The DNA of the CDR3 is TGTGCGACCTCCGGGACAGGCTATGGCTACACCTTC.

V and J are TRBV7-2 and TRBJ2-1; TRBD2 matches at 12 bases. V lost 6 bases, J lost 1 base, and 13 bases stayed unmatched. The CDR3 sequence is 19 residues long. Germline values: CDR1 SGHTA, CDR2 FQGNSA. In nucleotides, the CDR3 is TGTGCCAGCAGTCTAAAGCTAGCGGGAGGGGGTACATCCTACAATGAGCAGTTCTTC. Protein product: CASSLKLAGGGTSYNEQFF.